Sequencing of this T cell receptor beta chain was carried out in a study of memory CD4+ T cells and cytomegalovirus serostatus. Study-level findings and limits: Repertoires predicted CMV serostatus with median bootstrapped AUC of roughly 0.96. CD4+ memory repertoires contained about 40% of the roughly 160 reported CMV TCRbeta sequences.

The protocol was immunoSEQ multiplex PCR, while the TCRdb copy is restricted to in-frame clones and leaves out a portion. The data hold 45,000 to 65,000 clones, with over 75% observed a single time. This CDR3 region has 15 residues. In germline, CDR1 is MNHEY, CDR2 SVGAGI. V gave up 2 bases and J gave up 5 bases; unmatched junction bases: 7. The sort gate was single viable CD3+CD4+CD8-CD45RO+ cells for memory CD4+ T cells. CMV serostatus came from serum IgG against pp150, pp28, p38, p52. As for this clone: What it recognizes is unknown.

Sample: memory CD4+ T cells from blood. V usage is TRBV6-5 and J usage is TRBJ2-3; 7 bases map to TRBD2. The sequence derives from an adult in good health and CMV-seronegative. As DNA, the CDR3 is TGTGCCAGCAGTTACGCCGGGGGGAGAGTAGATACGCAGTATTTT. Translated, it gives CASSYAGGRVDTQYF.